The rows below give T cell receptor beta chains drawn from one sample of a study of Tregs in tolerant kidney transplant recipients. TCRdb's copy holds only in-frame clones and misses some; the assay was immunoSEQ multiplex PCR. The sample lists over 50,000 clones; approximately 82% were seen once. The sequenced sample consisted of CD4+ T cells from blood. The receptors were sampled from a human donor in good health. Each CDR3 is given with its conserved first and last residue. A D gene is named only where the DNA matches it firmly.

d_call j_call v_call cdr3_aa
TRBD1 TRBJ2-3 TRBV10-3 CAISESGKKGAPSTDTQYF
TRBD1 TRBJ1-2 TRBV7-2 CASSLARQGPRGYTF
TRBD2 TRBJ2-5 TRBV7-9 CASSLAGGETQYF
. TRBJ2-5 TRBV29-1 CSLRTRVETQYF
TRBD2 TRBJ2-7 TRBV18 CASSPMAGGNYEQYF
TRBD2 TRBJ2-5 TRBV12-5 CASGLSGGETQYF
. TRBJ2-7 TRBV6-1 CASKVSTPNSYEQYF
. TRBJ2-5 TRBV9 CASSPRGASSQETQYF
TRBD2 TRBJ2-2 TRBV7-2 CASNLGGAGTGELFF
. TRBJ2-5 TRBV6-5 CASSFRTWGTQYF
. TRBJ1-3 TRBV7-9 CASSLPFGGRAFGNTIYF
. TRBJ1-6 TRBV4-3 CASSHGQLEPLHF
TRBD2 TRBJ2-5 TRBV6-5 CASSYMTSGETQYF
. TRBJ2-3 TRBV4-1 CASSQVSGLTDTQYF
. TRBJ2-7 TRBV6-5 CASSNTQVGGYEQYF
. TRBJ2-1 TRBV23-1 CASSPPGAAPYNEQFF
. TRBJ2-1 TRBV4-3 CASSEIRRRASYNEQFF
. TRBJ2-2 TRBV2 CASLPVASLNTGELFF
TRBD1 TRBJ2-7 TRBV27 CASSRAQTGGYEQYF
TRBD1 TRBJ2-1 TRBV5-4 CASSWGQPNSYNEQFF
. TRBJ2-3 TRBV5-1 CASSLDQPRRQYF
. TRBJ2-7 TRBV27 CASSLDSWGSSSYEQYF
. TRBJ2-7 TRBV7-9 CASSLETNGEQYF
. TRBJ1-5 TRBV15 CATSTTESSNQPQHF
TRBD1 TRBJ1-1 TRBV20-1 CSATDREIGFF
TRBD1 TRBJ1-5 TRBV2 CASSAPAGQGEQPQHF
. TRBJ1-4 TRBV6-1 CASSEALTQATNEKLFF
TRBD1 TRBJ1-4 TRBV6-5 CASRQDRGNEKLFF
TRBD1 TRBJ2-3 TRBV6-5 CASRWDRATDTQYF
. TRBJ2-6 TRBV29-1 CSVSFGANVLTF
. TRBJ2-1 TRBV5-6 CASTTGLGHNEQFF
. TRBJ2-2 TRBV5-6 CASSFFRNTGELFF
TRBD2 TRBJ2-5 TRBV11-3 CASSPVAGGRAQYF
. TRBJ2-1 TRBV15 CATSRQVSSYNEQFF
. TRBJ1-6 TRBV2 CASIGDRDSPLHF
. TRBJ1-4 TRBV4-2 CASSQEMGVNEKLFF
. TRBJ1-2 TRBV29-1 CSVLAGTLHGYTF
. TRBJ1-5 TRBV2 CASKVGSNQPQHF
. TRBJ2-1 TRBV15 CATSRDGRTGDEQFF
. TRBJ1-1 TRBV4-2 CASGVSTGQAFF
TRBD1 TRBJ2-5 TRBV11-2 CASSVGQQETQYF
. TRBJ2-1 TRBV7-3 CASSFGRDNEQFF
. TRBJ1-5 TRBV19 CASSGGRGIGSQHF
TRBD1 TRBJ2-7 TRBV6-5 CASRRVTGGNYEQYF
TRBD1 TRBJ1-1 TRBV7-2 CASSQSGTGNTEAFF
. TRBJ1-4 TRBV21-1 CASSKFRVPTNEKLFF
. TRBJ1-3 TRBV7-9 CASITGNTIYF
TRBD2 TRBJ2-2 TRBV11-2 CASSLDSGRAGELFF
. TRBJ2-5 TRBV5-1 CASSLQPSKETQYF
. TRBJ2-3 TRBV7-9 CASSLTGTDTQYF
. TRBJ2-2 TRBV30 CAWASGALGELFF
. TRBJ2-5 TRBV21-1 CASSNGRCQETQYF
TRBD2 TRBJ2-3 TRBV7-9 CASSLGSGGGTDTQYF
TRBD2 TRBJ2-5 TRBV15 CATSRGLAGGETQYF
. TRBJ1-2 TRBV5-1 CASSRGGSKENGYTF